The TCR beta chain described here comes from a study of T cells in tumors after PD-1 blockade. For the study at large: A subset received ongoing vismodegib 150 mg daily alongside anti-PD-1 therapy.

Trimming took off 1 base at V and 2 bases at J, with 9 bases between the two ends. The CDR3 loop spans 14 amino acids. Germline loops: CDR1 MNHEY, CDR2 SMNVEV (reference sequence). Regarding the study as a whole: Around 45% of tumor TCR clonotypes were also found in blood.

TCRdb's copy holds only in-frame clones and misses some; the assay was immunoSEQ multiplex PCR. In the table there are about 16,000 clones, roughly 87% of which are singletons. A note on this clone: The antigen is unknown.

The TCR was taken from a human donor with basal cell carcinoma. This specimen consisted of PBMCs, obtained after anti-PD-1 treatment. The V call is TRBV27, the J call TRBJ2-7; either TRBD1 or TRBD2 may supply D (6 bases each). As DNA, the CDR3 is TGTGCCAGCAGTTTATTTAGGGGGGCCTACGAGCAGTACTTC. As protein: CASSLFRGAYEQYF.